This TCR beta chain derives from a study of human T cells and chemical hapten exposure. Study in general: Reading of the patch tests, which applied 0.01% DPC to the upper back, occurred at 6 days.

The time point is: patch test 3, about 24 weeks after DPC sensitization. Indicated treatment: therapeutic diphenylcyclopropenone sensitization with weekly scalp DPC. Study observations and caveats: Counts of expanded TCRs at PT1 were positively correlated with patch test score. Versus controls, expanded TCRs had significantly more large CDR3 similarity clusters.

Individual cDNA molecules in this library carried unique molecular identifiers. TCRdb fed the RACE reads into MiXCR, producing one record per CDR3 protein. The data hold 95,000 to 150,000 distinct CDR3 sequences, with around 11% observed a single time. Note on this clonotype: Its antigen is not known.

The CDR3 totals 13 residues. CDR1 is DFQATT and CDR2 is SNEGSKA in the germline V gene (reference sequence). V was trimmed by 5 bases and J by 2 bases, leaving 10 bases between them. The clonotype was recovered from a woman aged 50 to 65 with alopecia areata. Some clones in this sample may be carry-over from other donors' samples. The source was whole blood, collected in connection with sensitization to the hapten diphenylcyclopropenone (DPC). This rearrangement joins TRBV20-1 to TRBJ2-1; unclear D gene. CDR3 DNA: TGCAGTGCTCCCCTGACCACCTACAATGAGCAGTTCTTC. Translated, it gives CSAPLTTYNEQFF.